This T cell receptor beta chain was captured in a study of T-cell reconstitution after alpha-beta-depleted transplantation in children. This clonotype was seen ten or more times. Germline values: CDR1 LNHDA, CDR2 SQIVND (reference sequence). This CDR3 is 16 amino acids long. The J segment lost 2 bases and the V segment lost 4 bases, leaving 6 bases of the junction unmatched. Unique molecular identifiers were built into the TCRbeta library. TCRdb called the PCR reads again in MiXCR, with one record for every CDR3 protein. This table holds 190,000 or so distinct CDR3 sequences, over 5.5% found once. The sequences come from PBMCs from the stem cell graft donor, collected from the stem cell graft. This rearrangement joins TRBV19 to TRBJ2-3; 10 positions match TRBD2. This receptor was taken from a human donor who donated a stem cell graft to a child with Wiskott-Aldrich syndrome. Written as DNA, the CDR3 is TGTGCCAGTAGTACCGGACTAGCGGACTACACAGATACGCAGTATTTT. It yields the protein CASSTGLADYTDTQYF.